This TCR beta chain was found in a study of OX40 agonist ivuxolimab in advanced cancers. Sequenced by immunoSEQ multiplex PCR; TCRdb stores in-frame clones only, minus some. This table holds some 50,000 clones, 83% found once. The CDR3 extends over 14 amino acids. In germline, CDR1 is SGHTA, CDR2 FQGNSA. The ends were cut back, 0 bases at V and 2 bases at J, with 7 bases in the middle. The receptor's source is an adult with an advanced solid tumor such as melanoma, head and neck, liver or kidney cancer. The genes are TRBV7-2 and TRBJ1-2; D is ambiguous. The sample here was CD4+ or CD8+ T cells sorted from blood, taken in a trial of the OX40 agonist ivuxolimab. This chain's CDR3 is CASSLAQLNYGYTF. The DNA for the CDR3 is TGTGCCAGCAGCTTAGCCCAGCTCAACTATGGCTACACCTTC.